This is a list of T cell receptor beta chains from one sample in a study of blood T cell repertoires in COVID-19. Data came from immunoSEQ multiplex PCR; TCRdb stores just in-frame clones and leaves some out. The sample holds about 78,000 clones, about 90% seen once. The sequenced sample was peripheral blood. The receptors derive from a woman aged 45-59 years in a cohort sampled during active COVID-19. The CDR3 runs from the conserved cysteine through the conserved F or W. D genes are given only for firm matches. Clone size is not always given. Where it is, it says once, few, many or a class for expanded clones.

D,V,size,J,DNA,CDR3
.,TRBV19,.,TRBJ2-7,TGTGCCAGTAGCACAGGTCACTCCTACGAGCAGTACTTC,CASSTGHSYEQYF
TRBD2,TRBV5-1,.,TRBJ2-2,TGCGCCAGCAGCGGGGGACTAGCGGGTCCGAACACCGGGGAGCTGTTTTTT,CASSGGLAGPNTGELFF
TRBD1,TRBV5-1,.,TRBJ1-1,TGCGCCAGCAGCTTGGTGCAGGGGGTGGCCACTGAAGCTTTCTTT,CASSLVQGVATEAFF
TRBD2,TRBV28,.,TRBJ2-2,TGTGCCAACCTTAGCGGGAGCACCGGGGAGCTGTTTTTT,CANLSGSTGELFF
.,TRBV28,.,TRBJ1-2,TGTGCCAGCAGTTTAACGAACAGGGCACTCTATGGCTACACCTTC,CASSLTNRALYGYTF
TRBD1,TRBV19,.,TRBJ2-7,TGTGCCAGTTCCGGACAGGGGGTAAAGTACGAGCAGTACTTC,CASSGQGVKYEQYF
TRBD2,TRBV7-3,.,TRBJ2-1,TGTGCCAGCAGCTTAATACCGAGCGGGAGACCCGGGGCCAATGAGCAGTTCTTC,CASSLIPSGRPGANEQFF
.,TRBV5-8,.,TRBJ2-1,TGTGCCAGCAGCTTGGGGGGGGTCTCCCGGCGATCCTCCTACAATGAGCAGTTCTTC,CASSLGGVSRRSSYNEQFF
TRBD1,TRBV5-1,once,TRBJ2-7,TGCGCCAGCAGCCCCTCCGGGACAGAGTCCTACGAGCAGTACTTC,CASSPSGTESYEQYF
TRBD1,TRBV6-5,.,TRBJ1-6,TGTGCCAGCAGCTCAACCGGGACAGGGAAATCACCCCTCCACTTT,CASSSTGTGKSPLHF
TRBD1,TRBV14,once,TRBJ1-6,TGTGCCAGCAGCCAGGAAGGACAGGGGAATTCACCCCTCCACTTT,CASSQEGQGNSPLHF
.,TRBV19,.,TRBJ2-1,TGTGCCAGTAGTAAGCAGGGCGACAATGAGCAGTTCTTC,CASSKQGDNEQFF
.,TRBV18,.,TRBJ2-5,TGTGCCAGCTCATATACTACAGGGGGGGAAGAGACCCAGTACTTC,CASSYTTGGEETQYF
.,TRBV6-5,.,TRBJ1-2,TGTGCCAGCTCAGGGGCAGAGGGCGCTAACTATGGCTACACCTTC,CASSGAEGANYGYTF
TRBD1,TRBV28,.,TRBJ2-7,TGTGCCAGCAGGTCCGGGACAGGGGTTGGTCGAGAGCAGTACTTC,CASRSGTGVGREQYF
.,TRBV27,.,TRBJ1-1,TGTGCCAGCAGTTTATCCAGCACAGGGCGGCAATGGAACACTGAAGCTTTCTTT,CASSLSSTGRQWNTEAFF
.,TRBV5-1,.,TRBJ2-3,TGCGCCAGCAGCTTGGCTCCGAGCACAGATACGCAGTATTTT,CASSLAPSTDTQYF
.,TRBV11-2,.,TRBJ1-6,TGTGCCAGCAGCTTTACAGGGATCAGTTCACCCCTCCACTTT,CASSFTGISSPLHF
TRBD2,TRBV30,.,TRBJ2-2,TGTGCCTGGAGCGCCGCTAGCGGGAGGGGCGGGGAGCTGTTTTTT,CAWSAASGRGGELFF
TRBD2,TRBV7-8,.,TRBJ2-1,TGTGCCAGCAGCTGGAGGAGGTTAGCGGGAGCGCACAATGAGCAGTTCTTC,CASSWRRLAGAHNEQFF
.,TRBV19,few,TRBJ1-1,TGTGCCAGTACCTACGGAACCCAGACCGGGGAGAACACTGAAGCTTTCTTT,CASTYGTQTGENTEAFF
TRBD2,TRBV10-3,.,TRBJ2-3,TGTGCCATCGGGTCGGGCGGGAGTCCGACAGATACGCAGTATTTT,CAIGSGGSPTDTQYF
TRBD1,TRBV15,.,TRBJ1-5,TGTGCCACCAGCAGAGGCGACAGGGATCAGCCCCAGCATTTT,CATSRGDRDQPQHF
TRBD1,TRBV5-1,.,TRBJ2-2,TGCGCCAGCAGCTTTAGAACAGGGGGGACCGGGGAGCTGTTTTTT,CASSFRTGGTGELFF